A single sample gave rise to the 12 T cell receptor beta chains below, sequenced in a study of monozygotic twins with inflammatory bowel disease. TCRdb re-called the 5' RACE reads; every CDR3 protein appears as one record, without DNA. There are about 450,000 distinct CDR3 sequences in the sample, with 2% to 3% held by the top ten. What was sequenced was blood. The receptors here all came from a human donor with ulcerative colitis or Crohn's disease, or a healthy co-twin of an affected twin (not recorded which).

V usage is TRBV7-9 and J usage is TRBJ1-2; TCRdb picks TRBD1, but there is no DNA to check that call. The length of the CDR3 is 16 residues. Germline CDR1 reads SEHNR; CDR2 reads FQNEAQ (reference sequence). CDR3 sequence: CASSLADSIVGYGYTF.

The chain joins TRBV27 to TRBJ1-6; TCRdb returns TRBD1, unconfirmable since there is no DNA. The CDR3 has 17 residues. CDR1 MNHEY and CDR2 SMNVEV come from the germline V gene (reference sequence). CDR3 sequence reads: CASSPRTLSSYNSPLHF.

CDR3 in amino acids: CASSQDRVAGTGELFF. V gene TRBV4-1 combines with J gene TRBJ2-2. Germline lookup yields CDR1 MGHRA and CDR2 YSYEKL. This CDR3 spans 16 amino acids.

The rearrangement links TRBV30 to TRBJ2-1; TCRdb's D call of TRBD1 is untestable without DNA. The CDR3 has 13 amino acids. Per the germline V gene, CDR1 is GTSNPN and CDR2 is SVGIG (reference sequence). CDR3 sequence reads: CAWNGQGAGEQFF.

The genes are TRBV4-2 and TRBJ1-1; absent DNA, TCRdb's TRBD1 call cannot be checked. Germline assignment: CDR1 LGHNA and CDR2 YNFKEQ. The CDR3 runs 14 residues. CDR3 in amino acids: CATQGPTLNTEAFF.

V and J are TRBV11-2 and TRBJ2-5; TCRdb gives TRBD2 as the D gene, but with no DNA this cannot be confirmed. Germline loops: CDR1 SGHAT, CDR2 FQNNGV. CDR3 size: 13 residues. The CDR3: CACSSGLAETQYF.

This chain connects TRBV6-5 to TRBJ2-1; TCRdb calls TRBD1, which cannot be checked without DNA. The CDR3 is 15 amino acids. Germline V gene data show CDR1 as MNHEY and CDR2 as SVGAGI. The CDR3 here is CASSYSGPAVKWAVF.

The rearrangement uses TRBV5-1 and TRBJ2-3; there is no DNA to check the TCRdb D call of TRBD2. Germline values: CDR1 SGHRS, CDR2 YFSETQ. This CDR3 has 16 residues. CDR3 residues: CASSLSLAGASDTQYF.

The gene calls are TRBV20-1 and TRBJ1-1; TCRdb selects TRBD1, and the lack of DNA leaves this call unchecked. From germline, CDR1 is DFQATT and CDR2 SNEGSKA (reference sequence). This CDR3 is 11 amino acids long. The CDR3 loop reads CSAPGSTEAFF.

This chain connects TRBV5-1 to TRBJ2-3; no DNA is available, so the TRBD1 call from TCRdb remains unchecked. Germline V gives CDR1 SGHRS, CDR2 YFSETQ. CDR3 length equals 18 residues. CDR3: CASSLAFDRGTLTDTQYF. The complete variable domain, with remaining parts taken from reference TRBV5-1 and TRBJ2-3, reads KAGVTQTPRYLIKTRGQQVTLSCSPISGHRSVSWYQQTPGQGLQFLFEYFSETQRNKGNFPGRFSGRQFSNSRSEMNVSTLELGDSALYLCASSLAFDRGTLTDTQYFGPGTRLTVL.

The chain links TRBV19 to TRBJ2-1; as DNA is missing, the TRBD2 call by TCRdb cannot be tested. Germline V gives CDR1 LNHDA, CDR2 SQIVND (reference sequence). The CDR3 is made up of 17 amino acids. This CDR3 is CASSASGTSGGYNEQFF.

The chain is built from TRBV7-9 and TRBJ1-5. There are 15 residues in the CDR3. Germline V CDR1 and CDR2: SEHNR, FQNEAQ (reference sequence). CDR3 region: CASSSGDSGNQPQHF.